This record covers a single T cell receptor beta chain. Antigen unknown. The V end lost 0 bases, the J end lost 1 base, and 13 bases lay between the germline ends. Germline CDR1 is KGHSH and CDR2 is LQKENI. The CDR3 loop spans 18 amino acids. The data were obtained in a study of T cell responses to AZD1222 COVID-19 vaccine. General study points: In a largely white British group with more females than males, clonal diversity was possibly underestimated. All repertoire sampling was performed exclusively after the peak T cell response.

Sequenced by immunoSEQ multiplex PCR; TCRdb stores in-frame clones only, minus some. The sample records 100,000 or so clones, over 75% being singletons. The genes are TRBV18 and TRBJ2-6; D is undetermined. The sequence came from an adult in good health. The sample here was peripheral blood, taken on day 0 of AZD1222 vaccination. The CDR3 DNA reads TGTGCCAGCTCACCACCGTCTTATGGTCCATCTGGGGCCAACGTCCTGACTTTC. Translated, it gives CASSPPSYGPSGANVLTF. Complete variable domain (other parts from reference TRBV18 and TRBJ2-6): NAGVMQNPRHLVRRRGQEARLRCSPMKGHSHVYWYRQLPEEGLKFMVYLQKENIIDESGMPKERFSAEFPKEGPSILRIQQVVRGDSAAYFCASSPPSYGPSGANVLTFGAGSRLTVL.